Detailed here is one T cell receptor (beta chain). In its sample, this clone was seen once. This clone's antigen is unknown. One base away there is no much larger clone; base qualities are not given. Using the deep immunoSEQ assay, multiplex PCR amplified TCR CDR3 regions from genomic DNA. Genomic DNA extracted from each cell subset was distributed evenly over all wells of several immunoSEQ 96-well plates, and each plate served as one replicate. Each replicate PCR for sorted subsets received roughly 0.2 ug genomic DNA, equal to 30,000 or so T cell genomes. The purified libraries were quantified using a Qubit 3.0 fluorometer, sized with a Bioanalyzer 2100, and then quantified again using the KAPA Library Quantification kit. Every immunoSEQ 96-well plate was sequenced on a dedicated single-read 150-cycle Illumina NextSeq 550 flow cell. The source study handled its data this way. Because the immunoSEQ output held only junctional sequences and lacked quality scores, the filtering could not match the filtering applied to full-length reads. Sequences were annotated with PyIR, a Python wrapper for IgBLAST v1.9, and V/J genes and CDR3 were assigned using IMGT germline references. Reads with weak V/J assignments (E-value above 1e-6), missing CDR3, stop codons, out-of-frame junctions, or ambiguous translated residues were removed. V3J clonotypes were defined as sequences sharing an identical inferred V gene, J gene, and CDR3 amino acid sequence. To compute the percentage overlap between repertoires, the number of shared unique clonotypes was divided by the size of the smaller repertoire. Richness of each repertoire was evaluated using RTK rarefaction, the Chao1 estimator, and Recon v2.1 estimates of unobserved clonotypes. OLGA was used to compute generation probabilities for all TCRbeta clonotypes that the gDNA method yielded from a few donors. Here the immuneACCESS table is served through TCRdb, limited to in-frame sequences with V and J called. Missing clones are a known gap in these copies; in checked studies unresolved V genes cover under half, and the rest lacks a known reason. The V and J calls and the clone size are those of that table, but D and trimming were determined from the DNA. The sample table lists roughly 2,500,000 clones, 80% to 95% of them with a count of one. The ten largest clones take up about 0.39% of the sample.

CDR1 MNHEY and CDR2 SVGAGI were looked up in the germline V gene. V loses 6 bases of germline sequence and J loses 5 bases, and the interval between the two ends is 8 bases. CDR3 length: 11 amino acids, cysteine to phenylalanine. Only the CDR3 region is kept as DNA, spanning 33 bases read in frame from base 1. This record comes from a study of shared clonotypes between healthy human individuals (dated by TCRdb to the early 2020s). As for the study more broadly: A couple of women and a few men aged 18 to 49 years were included in the cohort. For each donor, three plates each were used for CD4 naive and CD4 memory, two plates were used for CD8 naive, and one plate was used for CD8 memory. The study deeply sequenced blood TCR repertoires of several healthy adults to estimate repertoire size and the extent of clonotype sharing between individuals. Different laboratories and diverse techniques were used to prepare libraries and sequence TCR repertoires, to increase sequencing depth and limit assay-specific biases. Between about 0.94 and 10 billion PBMCs per donor were obtained by leukapheresis.

Donors were healthy HIV-negative adults with no recently reported acute infections or vaccinations. All donors were Caucasian adults living in Nashville, Tennessee, USA. CD4+ T cells were enriched by magnetic negative selection, after which naive cells were positively selected on CD45RA and the negative fraction was taken as the memory subset. Blood was collected by leukapheresis, and PBMCs were isolated by Ficoll-Histopaque density gradient centrifugation and then cryopreserved in liquid nitrogen vapor phase. Purity and quantity of every magnetically sorted T cell population were checked by analytical flow cytometry. From each sorted fraction, genomic DNA was isolated and quantified by UV absorbance on a Nanodrop 2000c. What the authors observed across the whole study: Because the study included only a small number of donors, the genetic and exposure-history diversity represented was limited. Sampling was restricted to blood, and TCR repertoires in tissue are likely to differ from TCR repertoires in blood. Pairwise subsampling led to the expectation that sequencing depth would affect the degree of clonotype sharing among donors. Higher generation probabilities were observed for clonotypes shared by all four sorted-subset donors than for non-shared clonotypes. Larger estimated clonotype richness was generally found for naive subsets than for memory subsets. Rarefaction of sorted-subset datasets indicated incomplete sequencing despite the large sequencing depth. When a few donors were compared, the shared fraction of clonotypes was about 5% for naive CD4, around 3.5% for naive CD8, roughly 2.5% for memory CD4, and less than 0.5% for memory CD8.

Here the chain combines TRBV6-5 and TRBJ2-7; no D gene call is confident. Specimen: naive CD4+ T cells from PBMCs. The cell subset or site label on this specimen signifies: CD45RA+ positively selected. The source is a man between 18 and 29 years old in good health. Some clones in this sample may be carry-over from other donors' samples. The sequenced DNA: TGTGCCAGCAGCGGGTGGGACGAGCAGTACTTC. The translation is CASSGWDEQYF.